This T cell receptor (beta chain) was recovered during a study of control samples from healthy donors and cancer patients. Clones were read by immunoSEQ multiplex PCR, and TCRdb kept only the in-frame ones, dropping some. The table shows around 150,000 clones, with roughly 90% occurring only once. Per germline, CDR1 LGHDT and CDR2 YNNKEL (reference sequence). Trimming shortened V by 5 bases and J by 6 bases, and 10 bases separated the two germline ends. The length of the CDR3 is 13 residues. The sample comprised blood. The clonotype comes from a man younger than 45 in good health. The V gene is TRBV3-1 (or the pseudogene TRBV3-2), the J gene TRBJ2-2, with unresolved D. CDR3 nucleotide sequence: TGTGCCAGCAGCGGGTTTCAACCCGGGGAGCTGTTTTTT. Translating it yields CASSGFQPGELFF.